The 4 T cell receptor beta chains below come from one sample, sequenced in a study of blood T cell repertoires in COVID-19. Data came from immunoSEQ multiplex PCR; TCRdb stores just in-frame clones and leaves some out. Among some 100,000 clones, around nine tenths were seen once, and the ten largest hold more than 5.5%. Sequenced input: peripheral blood. The receptor set was obtained from a man aged 65-85 years with acute or convalescent COVID-19.

This sequence joins TRBV6-4 and TRBJ1-6; 10 bases are shared with TRBD1. CDR1 MRHNA and CDR2 SNTAGT come from the germline V gene. This CDR3 is 17 amino acids long. Trimming removed 10 bases from V and 10 bases from J; junction bases left unmatched: 19. The CDR3 region has the DNA TGTGCCACCCGGGGCGGGACAGGGGTATTGGAGTGGTCACCCCTCCACTTT. Translation gives CATRGGTGVLEWSPLHF.

This chain uses TRBV5-1 with TRBJ2-1; 8 bases map to TRBD2. Germline CDR1 reads SGHRS; CDR2 reads YFSETQ. Trimming removed 0 bases from V and 7 bases from J; junction bases left unmatched: 6. The CDR3 spans 15 residues. The CDR3 DNA follows: TGCGCCAGCAGCTTGGAATTAGCGGGAAGAAATGAGCAGTTCTTC. It encodes CASSLELAGRNEQFF. The complete variable domain, with remaining parts taken from reference TRBV5-1 and TRBJ2-1, reads KAGVTQTPRYLIKTRGQQVTLSCSPISGHRSVSWYQQTPGQGLQFLFEYFSETQRNKGNFPGRFSGRQFSNSRSEMNVSTLELGDSALYLCASSLELAGRNEQFFGPGTRLTVL.

The chain has TRBV6-5 and TRBJ1-2; D is ambiguous. V shed 7 bases and J shed 6 bases, with 15 bases lying between them. In germline, CDR1 is MNHEY, CDR2 SVGAGI. The CDR3 consists of 13 residues. CDR3 DNA sequence: TGTGCCAGCACCGCGACGGGTGGAAATGGCTACACCTTC. The encoded protein is CASTATGGNGYTF.

V gene TRBV6-4 combines with J gene TRBJ1-1; D not certain. The CDR3 spans 15 residues. CDR1 is MRHNA and CDR2 is SNTAGT in the germline V gene. V lost 2 bases and J 1 base, leaving 11 bases between the germline ends. CDR3 loop: CASSDGRDPNTEAFF. CDR3 nucleotides: TGTGCCAGCAGTGACGGGAGGGATCCGAACACTGAAGCTTTCTTT.